Listed below are T cell receptor beta chains from one sample, sequenced in a study of cytomegalovirus exposure and HLA in healthy donors. This table comes from immunoSEQ multiplex PCR, and its TCRdb copy is limited to in-frame clones, with some not included. The sample carries about 130,000 clones, approximately 84% recorded once. Sequencing was done on a sample of PBMCs. The receptors shown here come from a woman in her thirties or forties in good health and CMV-seronegative. CDR3s include the opening cysteine and the closing phenylalanine or tryptophan. A D gene is named only where the DNA matches it firmly. A row's size may be missing; if present it is once, few, many or a size class.

J,D,size,V,DNA,CDR3
TRBJ2-5,TRBD1,.,TRBV29-1,TGCAGCACAAGACAGGGCCAAGAGACCCAGTACTTC,CSTRQGQETQYF
TRBJ2-7,TRBD1,.,TRBV6-5,TGTGCCAGCAGTTACGGCTGGACAGGGACAGCCTACGAGCAGTACTTC,CASSYGWTGTAYEQYF
TRBJ2-3,.,.,TRBV19,TGTGCCAGTAGTATAGACGCAGGGGCAGATACGCAGTATTTT,CASSIDAGADTQYF
TRBJ2-1,TRBD2,few,TRBV19,TGTGCCAGTAGTGTCGGGAGGCCATACAATGAGCAGTTCTTC,CASSVGRPYNEQFF
TRBJ1-4,TRBD1,.,TRBV30,TGTGCCTGGAGTCCGGGACAGGGAGGTCTTAGGGAAAAACTGTTTTTT,CAWSPGQGGLREKLFF
TRBJ2-3,TRBD2,.,TRBV5-6,TGTGCCAGCAGCTTTCTGACTAGCGGCTCCACAGATACGCAGTATTTT,CASSFLTSGSTDTQYF
TRBJ2-1,TRBD2,few,TRBV28,TGTGCCAGCAGCCCAGCGGGAGGGCAAGTCTATGAGCAGTTCTTC,CASSPAGGQVYEQFF
TRBJ2-2,.,.,TRBV27,TGTGCCAGCAGCAAGGCGGGACTCACCGGGGAGCTGTTTTTT,CASSKAGLTGELFF
TRBJ1-5,TRBD1,.,TRBV19,TGTGCCAGTAGTATCTGGGACAGACTCAATCAGCCCCAGCATTTT,CASSIWDRLNQPQHF
TRBJ1-5,TRBD1,.,TRBV19,TGTGCCAGTATCGGGCAGGGGGAACGGCAGCCCCAGCATTTT,CASIGQGERQPQHF
TRBJ2-3,TRBD2,.,TRBV12-5,TGTGCTAGTGGTACAAGCGGGAGGGGAGATACGCAGTATTTT,CASGTSGRGDTQYF
TRBJ1-2,TRBD1,.,TRBV2,TGTGCCAGCAGCCACGGACAGGCGGCATATGGCTACACCTTC,CASSHGQAAYGYTF
TRBJ1-2,TRBD1,.,TRBV30,TGTGCCTGGAGTGGGAGGGGGCGAGGTGGCTACACCTTC,CAWSGRGRGGYTF
TRBJ2-7,TRBD1,.,TRBV5-1,TGCGCCAGCGGACCGGGACAGACCTACGAGCAGTACTTC,CASGPGQTYEQYF
TRBJ1-6,.,.,TRBV6-1,TGTGCCCATTCTTGGGAGTATAATTCACCCCTCCACTTT,CAHSWEYNSPLHF
TRBJ2-7,TRBD1,.,TRBV7-9,TGTGCCAGCAGCCATCACAGGGGGCGCGACGAGCAGTACTTC,CASSHHRGRDEQYF
TRBJ2-4,TRBD2,.,TRBV6-1,TGTGCCAGCAGTGAGGGAGCGGGAGCCAAAAACAGTCAGTACTTC,CASSEGAGAKNSQYF
TRBJ1-1,.,.,TRBV7-8,TGTGCCAGCAGCATAGGTGGGACACTGAACACTGAAGCTTTCTTT,CASSIGGTLNTEAFF
TRBJ2-3,.,few,TRBV5-4,TGTGCCAGCAGCTTATCAGAGGGTACGCAGTATTTT,CASSLSEGTQYF
TRBJ2-1,TRBD1,.,TRBV9,TGTGCCAGCAGCGTCTTCGGGACAGGGAACAATGAGCAGTTCTTC,CASSVFGTGNNEQFF
TRBJ1-6,.,.,TRBV27,TGTGCCAGCAGTTCCGACCCCCGTACAGGGCCCTATAATTCACCCCTCCACTTT,CASSSDPRTGPYNSPLHF
TRBJ1-1,.,.,TRBV6-1,TGTGCCAGCAGCTCAACAATGAACACTGAAGCTTTCTTT,CASSSTMNTEAFF
TRBJ2-3,TRBD1,.,TRBV28,TGTGCCAGCAGTTTAGGTGAAAGGGACAGGGGGTTCGCAGATACGCAGTATTTT,CASSLGERDRGFADTQYF
TRBJ2-5,TRBD2,.,TRBV27,TGTGCCAGCGGGGCCTATGGGGGAGGGCCGTCTGGGGAGACCCAGTACTTC,CASGAYGGGPSGETQYF
TRBJ2-7,TRBD1,few,TRBV13,TGTGCCAGCAGCTTAAAGCCCCTCCAGGGGGCCTACGAGCAGTACTTC,CASSLKPLQGAYEQYF
TRBJ2-1,TRBD2,.,TRBV6-1,TGTGCCAGCAGTGAAGCTCCGGGGGGCTCCTACAATGAGCAGTTCTTC,CASSEAPGGSYNEQFF
TRBJ2-3,TRBD2,.,TRBV7-9,TGTGCCAGCAGCTTATATGGGACTAGCGAACCCACAGATACGCAGTATTTT,CASSLYGTSEPTDTQYF
TRBJ1-5,TRBD1,few,TRBV6-5,TGTGCCAGCGCGGACAGGGGGCGAAATCAGCCCCAGCATTTT,CASADRGRNQPQHF
TRBJ2-2,TRBD2,.,TRBV27,TGTGCCAGCAGCCCTAGCGGGAGAATTTGGGCCGGGGAGCTGTTTTTT,CASSPSGRIWAGELFF
TRBJ2-5,TRBD2,.,TRBV28,TGTGCCAGCAGTCCCTTGGGTGGGAAGAGCGGGAAAGGGAGAAGAGAGACCCAGTACTTC,CASSPLGGKSGKGRRETQYF
TRBJ2-5,.,.,TRBV2,TGTGCCAGCAGATTAAACTGGGAGACCCAGTACTTC,CASRLNWETQYF
TRBJ2-3,TRBD2,.,TRBV9,TGTGCCAGCAGCGTACGCAGCGGGGGGGCCACACAGGATACGCAGTATTTT,CASSVRSGGATQDTQYF
TRBJ1-2,.,few,TRBV5-8,TGTGCCAGCAGCTTGGAAGTCGCCAGAAATACCTATGGCTACACCTTC,CASSLEVARNTYGYTF
TRBJ2-3,TRBD2,few,TRBV6-4,TGTGCCAGCAGTTCACTAGCGGGAGGCACAGATACGCAGTATTTT,CASSSLAGGTDTQYF
TRBJ1-2,TRBD1,.,TRBV15,TGTGCCACCAGCACAAGCAGGGGGTGCTACACCTTC,CATSTSRGCYTF
TRBJ1-2,TRBD1,.,TRBV27,TGTGCCAGCACCGGGACAGGGTGGAACGGCTACACCTTC,CASTGTGWNGYTF